This TCR beta chain was identified in a study of T cells in Graves' hyperthyroidism and ophthalmopathy. Study-level results: Ophthalmopathy was identified by the model a median about 6.8 months ahead of onset.

It was RNA transcripts that yielded the amplified TCR beta CDR3 regions. Initially, a first-round RT-PCR of the TCR CDR3 employed the HTBI primer set. Each CDR3 protein gets one entry after TCRdb re-called the multiplex PCR reads with MiXCR. The sample has approximately 520,000 distinct CDR3 sequences, roughly 24% seen once; the top ten hold approximately 11%. This CDR3 is built from 12 residues. CDR1 is GTSNPN and CDR2 is SVGIG in the germline V gene (reference sequence). V was cut by 3 bases and J by 4 bases, with 9 bases left in between. Inclusion characteristics of ophthalmopathy patients comprised a Clinical Activity Score of at least 3, a NOSPECS grade of at least 4, and duration under 3 months. A remark on this clonotype: Its matching antigen is unknown.

The origin of this receptor is a woman in her thirties with Graves' ophthalmopathy. The rearrangement uses TRBV30 and TRBJ2-5, with D perhaps matching TRBD2 (5 bases). Specimen: blood. CDR3 sequence reads: CAWRAGRETQYF. The CDR3 DNA reads TGTGCCTGGAGGGCTGGGAGAGAGACCCAGTACTTC.